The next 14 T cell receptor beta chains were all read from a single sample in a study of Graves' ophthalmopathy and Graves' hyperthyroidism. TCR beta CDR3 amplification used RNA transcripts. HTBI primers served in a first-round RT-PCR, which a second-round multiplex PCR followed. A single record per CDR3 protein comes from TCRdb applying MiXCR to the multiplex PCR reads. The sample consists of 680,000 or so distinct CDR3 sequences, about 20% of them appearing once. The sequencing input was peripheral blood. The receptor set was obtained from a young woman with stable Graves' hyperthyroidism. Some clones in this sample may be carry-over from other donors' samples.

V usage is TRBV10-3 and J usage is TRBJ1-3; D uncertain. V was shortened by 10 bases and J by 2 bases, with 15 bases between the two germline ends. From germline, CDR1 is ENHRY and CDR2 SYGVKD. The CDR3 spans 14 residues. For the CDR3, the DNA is TGTGCCACGAGGACGGACCGAGCTGGAAACACCATATATTTT. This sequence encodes CATRTDRAGNTIYF.

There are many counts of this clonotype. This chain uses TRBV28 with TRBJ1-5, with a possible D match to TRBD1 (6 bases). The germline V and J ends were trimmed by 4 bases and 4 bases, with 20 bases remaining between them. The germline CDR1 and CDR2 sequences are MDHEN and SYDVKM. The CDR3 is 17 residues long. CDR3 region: CASSSRGTSLLNQPQHF. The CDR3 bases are TGTGCCAGCAGTTCCCGTGGGACAAGCCTTTTGAATCAGCCCCAGCATTTT.

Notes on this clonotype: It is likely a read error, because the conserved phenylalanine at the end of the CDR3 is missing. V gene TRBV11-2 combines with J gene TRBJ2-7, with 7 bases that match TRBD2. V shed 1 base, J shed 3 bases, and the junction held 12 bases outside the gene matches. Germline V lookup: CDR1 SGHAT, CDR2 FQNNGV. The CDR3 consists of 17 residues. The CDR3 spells CASSLGGASGNFYEQYY. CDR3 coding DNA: TGTGCCAGCAGCTTAGGGGGTGCTAGCGGAAACTTCTACGAGCAGTACTAC.

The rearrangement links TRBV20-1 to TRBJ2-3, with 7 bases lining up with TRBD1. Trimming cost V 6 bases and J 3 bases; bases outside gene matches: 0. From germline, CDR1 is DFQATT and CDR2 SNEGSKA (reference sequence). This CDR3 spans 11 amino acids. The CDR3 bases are TGCAGTGCGGGACAGACAGATACGCAGTATTTT. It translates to CSAGQTDTQYF.

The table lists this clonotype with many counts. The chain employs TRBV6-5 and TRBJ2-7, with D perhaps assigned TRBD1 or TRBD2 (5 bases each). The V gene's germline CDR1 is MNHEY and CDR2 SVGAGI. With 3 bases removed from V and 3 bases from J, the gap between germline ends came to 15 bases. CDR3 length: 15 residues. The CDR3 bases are TGTGCCAGCAGTTATTCGGCCGGGGCGGACTACGAGCAGTACTTC. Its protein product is CASSYSAGADYEQYF.

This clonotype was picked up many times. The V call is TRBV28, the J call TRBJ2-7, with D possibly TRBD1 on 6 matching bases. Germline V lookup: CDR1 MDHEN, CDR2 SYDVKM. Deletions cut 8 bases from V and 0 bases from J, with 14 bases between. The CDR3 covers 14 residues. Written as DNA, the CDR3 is TGTGCCAGCGCATACAGGGTACCCTCCTACGAGCAGTACTTC. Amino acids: CASAYRVPSYEQYF.

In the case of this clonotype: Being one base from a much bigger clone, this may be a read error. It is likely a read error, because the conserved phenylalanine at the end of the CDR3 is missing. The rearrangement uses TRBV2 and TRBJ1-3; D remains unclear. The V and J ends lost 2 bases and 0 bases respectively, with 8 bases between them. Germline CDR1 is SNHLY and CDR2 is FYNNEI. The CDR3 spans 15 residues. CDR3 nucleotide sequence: TGTGCCAGCAGTGAAATCCGCGCCTCTGGAAACACCATATATTTG. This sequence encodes CASSEIRASGNTIYL.

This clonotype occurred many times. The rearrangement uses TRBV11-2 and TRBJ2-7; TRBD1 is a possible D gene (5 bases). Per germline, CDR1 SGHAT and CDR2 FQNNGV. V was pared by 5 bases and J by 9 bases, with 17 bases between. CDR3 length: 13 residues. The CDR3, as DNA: TGTGCCAGCAGCCGACCGATTAGTGGGGCGCAGTACTTC. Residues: CASSRPISGAQYF.

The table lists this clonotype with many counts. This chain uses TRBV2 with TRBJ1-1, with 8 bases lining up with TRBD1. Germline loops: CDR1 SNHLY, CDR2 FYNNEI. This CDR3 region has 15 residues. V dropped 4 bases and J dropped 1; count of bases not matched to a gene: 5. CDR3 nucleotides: TGTGCCAGCAGTGTCGGACAGGGAAAGAACACTGAAGCTTTCTTT. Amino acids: CASSVGQGKNTEAFF.

CDR3 in DNA: TGTGCCAGCAGTTATAGCCTCCCCGGCACCGGGGAGCTGTTTTTT. It is translated as CASSYSLPGTGELFF. This chain links TRBV12-3 or TRBV12-4 with TRBJ2-2; D gene uncertain. The CDR3 contains 15 residues. V lost 4 bases to trimming and J lost 4 bases, with 13 bases between them.

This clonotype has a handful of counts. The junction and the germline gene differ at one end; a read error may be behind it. DNA for the CDR3: TGTGCCAGCAGAAAGAGACAGGGGCCTTCTTACGTGCAGTACTTC. Protein: CASRKRQGPSYVQYF. V usage is TRBV6-2 or TRBV6-3 and J usage is TRBJ2-7; TRBD1 agrees at 8 bases. Per the germline V gene, CDR1 is MNHEY and CDR2 is SVGEGT. This CDR3 is built from 15 residues.

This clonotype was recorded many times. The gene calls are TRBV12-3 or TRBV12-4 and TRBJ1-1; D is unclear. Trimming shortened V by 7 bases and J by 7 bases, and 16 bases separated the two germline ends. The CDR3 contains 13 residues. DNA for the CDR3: TGTGCCAGCAACCAGGACGGAGGACTTGAAGCTTTCTTT. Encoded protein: CASNQDGGLEAFF.

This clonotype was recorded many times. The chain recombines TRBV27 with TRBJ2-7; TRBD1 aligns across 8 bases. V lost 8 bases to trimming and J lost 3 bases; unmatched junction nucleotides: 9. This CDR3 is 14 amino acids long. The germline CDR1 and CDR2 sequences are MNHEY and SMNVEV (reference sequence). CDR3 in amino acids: CASSDGTGLYEQYF. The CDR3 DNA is TGTGCCAGCTCGGACGGGACAGGCCTCTACGAGCAGTACTTC.

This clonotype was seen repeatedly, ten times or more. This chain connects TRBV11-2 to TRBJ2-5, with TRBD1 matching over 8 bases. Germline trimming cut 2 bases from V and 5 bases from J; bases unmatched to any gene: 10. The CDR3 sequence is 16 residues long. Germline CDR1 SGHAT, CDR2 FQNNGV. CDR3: CASSLFVGQDGETQYF. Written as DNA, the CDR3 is TGTGCCAGCAGCTTATTCGTGGGACAGGACGGGGAGACCCAGTACTTC.